This T cell receptor (beta chain) was recorded in a study of cytomegalovirus exposure and HLA in healthy donors. PCR used 60 Vbeta primers and 13 Jbeta primers. TCRdb's copy holds only in-frame clones and misses some; the assay was immunoSEQ multiplex PCR. The table lists some 170,000 clones, about 75% of them singletons. A note on this clone: What it binds is not known.

The germline CDR1 and CDR2 sequences are SGDLS and YYNGEE. The CDR3 extends over 15 amino acids. V gave up 4 bases and J gave up 4 bases; unmatched junction bases: 7. Study observations and caveats: Apparent HLA restriction characterized most CMV-associated TCR beta chains in a later analysis.

This chain connects TRBV9 to TRBJ2-2; TRBD2 agrees at 7 bases. Sequences were obtained from PBMCs. This receptor was identified in a middle-aged man in good health and CMV-seropositive. The CDR3 is CASSPLGGFTGELFF. The CDR3 DNA reads TGTGCCAGCAGCCCCCTGGGGGGGTTCACCGGGGAGCTGTTTTTT.